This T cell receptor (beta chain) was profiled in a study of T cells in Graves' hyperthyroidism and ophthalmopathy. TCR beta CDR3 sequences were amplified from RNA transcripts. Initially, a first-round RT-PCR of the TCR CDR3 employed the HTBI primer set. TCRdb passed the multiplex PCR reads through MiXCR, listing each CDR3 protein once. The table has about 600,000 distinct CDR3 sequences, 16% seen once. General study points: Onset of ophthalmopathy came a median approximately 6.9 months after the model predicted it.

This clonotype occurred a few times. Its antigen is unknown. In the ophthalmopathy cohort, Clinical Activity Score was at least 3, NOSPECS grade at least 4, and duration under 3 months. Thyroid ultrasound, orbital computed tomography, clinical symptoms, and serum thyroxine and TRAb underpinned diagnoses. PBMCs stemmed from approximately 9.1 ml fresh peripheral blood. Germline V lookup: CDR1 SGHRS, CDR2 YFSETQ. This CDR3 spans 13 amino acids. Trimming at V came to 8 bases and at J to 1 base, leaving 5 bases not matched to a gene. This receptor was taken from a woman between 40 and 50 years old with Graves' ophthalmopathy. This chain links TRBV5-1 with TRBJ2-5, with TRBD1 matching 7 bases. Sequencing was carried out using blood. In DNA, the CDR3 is TGCGCCAGGAGAACAGGGGCCCAAGAGACCCAGTACTTC. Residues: CARRTGAQETQYF. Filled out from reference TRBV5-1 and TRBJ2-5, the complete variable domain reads KAGVTQTPRYLIKTRGQQVTLSCSPISGHRSVSWYQQTPGQGLQFLFEYFSETQRNKGNFPGRFSGRQFSNSRSEMNVSTLELGDSALYLCARRTGAQETQYFGPGTRLLVL.